Here is one TCR beta chain with its context. A read error is possible here, since a much larger clone lies one base away. Germline V gene sequence: CDR1 SGHKS, CDR2 YYEKEE (reference sequence). This CDR3 region has 11 residues. A primer matching the constant region was used to make TCR beta cDNA from about 500 ng of total RNA. Each TCR beta library was derived from three nested multiplex PCR rounds that employed slightly modified ARM-PCR. Running ten to eleven cycles apiece, the first two PCR rounds relied on TRBV1-TRBV30 forward primers together with a C-beta reverse primer. One entry per CDR3 protein, called by TCRdb with MiXCR from the multiplex PCR reads. The sample shows tens of thousands of distinct CDR3 sequences, around 69% of them seen only once. From unsorted bulk tissue weighing about 17-30 mg, DNA and RNA were co-extracted. This entry belongs to a study of tumor-infiltrating lymphocytes in primary liver carcinoma.

The chain employs TRBV5-5 and TRBJ1-1; D gene unclear. This clonotype was obtained from a man in his forties with primary liver carcinoma and hepatitis B virus infection. The sample comprised liver tumor tissue from sampling region 4. Regarding subset: tumor region T4, right-lateral pole. The CDR3 reads CASRLTAETFF. The CDR3 region has the DNA TGTGCCAGCAGATTGACGGCTGAAACTTTCTTT.